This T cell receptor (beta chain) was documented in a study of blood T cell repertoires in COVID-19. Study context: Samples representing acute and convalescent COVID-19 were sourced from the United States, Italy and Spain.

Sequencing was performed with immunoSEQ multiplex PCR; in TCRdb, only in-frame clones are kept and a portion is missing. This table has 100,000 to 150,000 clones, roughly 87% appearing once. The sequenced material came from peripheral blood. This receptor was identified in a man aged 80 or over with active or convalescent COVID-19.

The CDR3 bases are TGTGCCAGCAGTGAAGAACTGGGCTACAGGTTCCAGGAGACCCAGTACTTC. It encodes CASSEELGYRFQETQYF. This sequence joins TRBV6-1 and TRBJ2-5; the D gene is possibly TRBD1 (5 bases). The CDR3 spans 17 residues. CDR1 and CDR2 from the germline V gene are MNHNS and SASEGT. Trimming took off 1 base at V and 5 bases at J, with 20 bases between the two ends.